The 10 T cell receptor beta chains presented below share a single source sample, sequenced in a study of a mutant IDH1 vaccine in newly diagnosed glioma. Profiling relied on immunoSEQ multiplex PCR, and the TCRdb table lists in-frame clones only, not all of them. The sample records about 58,000 clones, 81% being singletons. Time point meaning: week 35, safety follow-up. A 20-mer mutant IDH1 peptide at 300 ug was injected subcutaneously with topical imiquimod. What these receptors recognize is not known. Sample: PBMCs, taken from a glioma patient whose treatment included an IDH1 peptide vaccine. The receptors were gathered from a middle-aged man with glioma.

This clone was detected only a few times. The chain joins TRBV19 to TRBJ1-5, with 11 bases identical to TRBD1. The junction had 6 bases not matched to a gene; V was cut back by 3 bases and J by 2 bases. There are 17 residues in the CDR3. Germline V gene data show CDR1 as LNHDA and CDR2 as SQIVND (reference sequence). CDR3 coding DNA: TGTGCCAGTAGTATCGGGGACAGGGGGTTGGGCAATCAGCCCCAGCATTTT. Protein product: CASSIGDRGLGNQPQHF.

The chain joins TRBV30 to TRBJ2-3; D gene uncertain. The V and J ends lost 4 bases and 5 bases respectively, with 7 bases between them. The germline V gene has CDR1 GTSNPN and CDR2 SVGIG (reference sequence). The CDR3 is 11 amino acids. The CDR3 sequence: CAWTMVDTQYF. CDR3 in DNA: TGTGCCTGGACGATGGTAGATACGCAGTATTTT.

This clone was seen only once. This chain uses TRBV5-4 with TRBJ2-1, with D perhaps matching TRBD2 (6 bases). CDR1 SGHNT and CDR2 YYREEE come from the germline V gene (reference sequence). There are 15 residues in the CDR3. V lost 0 bases to trimming and J lost 5 bases, with 12 bases between them. CDR3 DNA: TGTGCCAGCAGCTTGGCACCTAGCGCGAACAATGAGCAGTTCTTC. Translating it yields CASSLAPSANNEQFF.

This chain uses TRBV5-1 with TRBJ1-1; tentatively, D is TRBD1 (5 bases). The germline gives CDR1 SGHRS, CDR2 YFSETQ. This CDR3 is 14 amino acids long. V lost 2 bases and J lost 9, with 17 bases in between. The CDR3 sequence is CASSFTGLPEKAFF. The CDR3 bases are TGCGCCAGCAGCTTTACAGGTCTTCCTGAAAAAGCTTTCTTT.

Within the sample, this clone is medium-sized. The gene calls are TRBV4-3 and TRBJ2-1; D call uncertain. The CDR3 is 12 amino acids. V dropped 1 base and J dropped 9 bases, with 7 bases sitting between them. Germline V lookup: CDR1 LGHNA, CDR2 YSLEER. The CDR3 DNA follows: TGCGCCAGCAGCCAAGCTAAGGCTGAGCAGTTCTTC. This gives the protein CASSQAKAEQFF.

The chain uses TRBV7-2 and TRBJ2-7; D perhaps matches TRBD1 (6 bases). Germline V gene data show CDR1 as SGHTA and CDR2 as FQGNSA. V lost 2 bases and J lost 1, with 15 bases in between. CDR3 length: 16 amino acids. CDR3 in DNA: TGTGCCAGCAGCTTACGAGGACAGTCTCTTTCCTACGAGCAGTACTTC. Protein product: CASSLRGQSLSYEQYF. Full variable domain (rest looked up from reference TRBV7-2 and TRBJ2-7): GAGVSQSPSNKVTEKGKDVELRCDPISGHTALYWYRQSLGQGLEFLIYFQGNSAPDKSGLPSDRFSAERTGGSVSTLTIQRTQQEDSAVYLCASSLRGQSLSYEQYFGPGTRLTVT.

This chain links TRBV7-3 with TRBJ2-1; TRBD2 is a possible D gene (6 bases). The CDR3 totals 18 residues. The germline gives CDR1 SGHTA, CDR2 FQGTGA. V gave up 0 bases and J gave up 2 bases, with 17 bases separating them. In DNA, the CDR3 is TGTGCCAGCAGCTTAACGCCCGGGACTCACCGAACCTACAATGAGCAGTTCTTC. Amino acids: CASSLTPGTHRTYNEQFF.

In nucleotides, the CDR3 is TGTGCCAGCAGCCCCGGACTAGCTAGTAATGAGCAGTTCTTC. This gives the protein CASSPGLASNEQFF. The chain is built from TRBV11-2 and TRBJ2-1; TRBD2 aligns across 8 bases. The CDR3 extends over 14 amino acids. CDR1 is SGHAT and CDR2 is FQNNGV in the germline V gene. J was trimmed by 7 bases and V by 5 bases; bases with no gene match: 7.

The genes are TRBV27 and TRBJ2-7, with 9 bases lining up with TRBD1. CDR1 and CDR2 (germline): MNHEY, SMNVEV (reference sequence). The CDR3 consists of 14 residues. With 5 bases clipped from V and 3 bases from J, the junction kept 5 bases outside the gene matches. The CDR3 protein is CASSPWTGDYEQYF. The DNA for the CDR3 is TGTGCCAGCAGTCCTTGGACAGGGGACTACGAGCAGTACTTC.

This chain uses TRBV29-1 with TRBJ2-2, with 7 bases aligning to TRBD1. From germline, CDR1 is SQVTM and CDR2 ANQGSEA. CDR3 length: 12 residues. CDR3 coding DNA: TGCAACGCACAGGGGTACACCGGGGAGCTGTTTTTT. It is translated as CNAQGYTGELFF.